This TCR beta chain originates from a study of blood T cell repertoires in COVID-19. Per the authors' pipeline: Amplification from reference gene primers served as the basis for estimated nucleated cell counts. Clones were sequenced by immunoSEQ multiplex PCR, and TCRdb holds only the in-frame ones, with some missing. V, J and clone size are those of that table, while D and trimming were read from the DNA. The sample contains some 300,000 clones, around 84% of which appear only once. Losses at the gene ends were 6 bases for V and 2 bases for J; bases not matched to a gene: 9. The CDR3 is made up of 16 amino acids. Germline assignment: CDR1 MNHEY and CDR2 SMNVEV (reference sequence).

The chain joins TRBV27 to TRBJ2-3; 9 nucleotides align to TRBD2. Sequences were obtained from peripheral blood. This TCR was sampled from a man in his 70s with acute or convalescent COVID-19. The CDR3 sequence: CASRRAGGFSTDTQYF. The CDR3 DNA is TGTGCCAGCAGACGCGCGGGGGGGTTTTCCACAGATACGCAGTATTTT.